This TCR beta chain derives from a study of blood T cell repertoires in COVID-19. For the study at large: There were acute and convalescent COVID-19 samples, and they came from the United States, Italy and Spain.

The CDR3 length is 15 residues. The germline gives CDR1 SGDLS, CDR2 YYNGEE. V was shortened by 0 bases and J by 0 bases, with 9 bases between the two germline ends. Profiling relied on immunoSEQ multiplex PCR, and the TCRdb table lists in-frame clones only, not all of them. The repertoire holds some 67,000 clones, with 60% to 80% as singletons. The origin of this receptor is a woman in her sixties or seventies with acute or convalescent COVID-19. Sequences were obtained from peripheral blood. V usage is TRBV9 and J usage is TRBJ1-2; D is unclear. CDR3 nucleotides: TGTGCCAGCAGCGTAGACCTGGCAGCTAACTATGGCTACACCTTC. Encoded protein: CASSVDLAANYGYTF.